The rows below give T cell receptor beta chains drawn from one sample of a study of T cell responses to AZD1222 COVID-19 vaccine. The repertoire was sequenced with immunoSEQ multiplex PCR; TCRdb's copy has only in-frame clones and lacks some. Here the sample spans about 86,000 clones, more than 90% being singletons. This sample comprised peripheral blood, obtained on day 0 of AZD1222 vaccination. The receptor set was obtained from an adult in good health. CDR3s include the opening cysteine and the closing phenylalanine or tryptophan. The order of the fields is clone size, J gene, V gene, D gene, CDR3 protein, CDR3 DNA. The D gene is left open where the match is weak. Clone size is stated in some rows and not others, as once, few, many or a class when expanded.

>-|TRBJ1-5|TRBV6-1|-
CASSEHGQRLNQPQHF
TGTGCCAGCAGTGAGCACGGACAGCGACTAAATCAGCCCCAGCATTTT
>-|TRBJ1-3|TRBV7-8|-
CASSPRTAGNTIYF
TGTGCCAGCAGCCCGCGGACAGCTGGAAACACCATATATTTT
>-|TRBJ2-6|TRBV6-6|-
CASSYEGIGANVLTF
TGTGCCAGCAGTTACGAGGGCATTGGGGCCAACGTCCTGACTTTC
>-|TRBJ2-1|TRBV5-1|TRBD1
CASSSGQAYNEQFF
TGCGCCAGCAGCTCCGGACAGGCCTACAATGAGCAGTTCTTC
>-|TRBJ1-6|TRBV5-1|-
CASSPGGFKGDGPLHF
TGCGCCAGCAGCCCGGGGGGATTCAAAGGGGACGGACCCCTCCACTTT
>-|TRBJ2-3|TRBV5-1|-
CASSLEGQSLDTQYF
TGCGCCAGCAGCTTGGAAGGACAGAGTCTAGATACGCAGTATTTT
>-|TRBJ2-2|TRBV28|-
CASSTGDTGELFF
TGTGCCAGTTCTACAGGAGACACCGGGGAGCTGTTTTTT
>-|TRBJ2-3|TRBV5-4|TRBD2
CASKVAGDYTDTQYF
TGTGCCAGCAAGGTAGCGGGGGATTATACAGATACGCAGTATTTT
>-|TRBJ1-1|TRBV10-1|-
CASRGPHLNTEAFF
TGCGCCAGCAGGGGGCCCCATTTGAACACTGAAGCTTTCTTT
>-|TRBJ2-5|TRBV18|TRBD2
CASSPELAGGETQYF
TGTGCCAGCTCACCAGAACTAGCGGGAGGCGAGACCCAGTACTTC
>-|TRBJ1-2|TRBV6-6|TRBD1
CASSTGAGYTF
TGTGCCAGCAGTACAGGGGCTGGCTACACCTTC
>-|TRBJ2-7|TRBV28|-
CASSSRIYEQYF
TGTGCCAGCAGTTCAAGAATATACGAGCAGTACTTC
>-|TRBJ1-1|TRBV6-5|-
CASRRQNANTEAFF
TGTGCCAGCAGACGACAGAATGCAAACACTGAAGCTTTCTTT
>once|TRBJ2-7|TRBV28|TRBD1
CASSRQGATYEQYF
TGTGCCAGCAGTCGACAGGGGGCGACCTACGAGCAGTACTTC
>-|TRBJ2-1|TRBV7-3|-
CASSLSEGPYNEQFF
TGTGCCAGCAGCTTATCTGAAGGGCCGTACAATGAGCAGTTCTTC
>-|TRBJ2-4|TRBV4-1|-
CASSQVGRNIQYF
TGCGCCAGCAGCCAAGTCGGGCGGAACATTCAGTACTTC
>-|TRBJ2-3|TRBV6-5|-
CASSYRQGEYTDTQYF
TGTGCCAGCAGTTATCGGCAGGGAGAATACACAGATACGCAGTATTTT
>-|TRBJ1-4|TRBV19|-
CASSNRGQSDEKLFF
TGTGCCAGTAGTAATCGGGGGCAGTCGGATGAAAAACTGTTTTTT
>-|TRBJ2-2|TRBV19|TRBD1
CASSTPGQANTGELFF
TGTGCCAGTAGTACCCCGGGACAGGCGAACACCGGGGAGCTGTTTTTT
>-|TRBJ1-5|TRBV19|-
CASSIVGGWPQHF
TGTGCCAGTAGTATAGTCGGTGGGTGGCCCCAGCATTTT
>-|TRBJ1-5|TRBV5-6|-
CASSSRPNQPQHF
TGTGCCAGCAGCTCCCGACCCAATCAGCCCCAGCATTTT
>-|TRBJ1-2|TRBV10-3|TRBD1
CAISDPGQGSYGYTF
TGTGCCATCAGTGACCCGGGACAGGGGTCATATGGCTACACCTTC
>-|TRBJ2-5|TRBV2|-
CASTAQGRGQETQYF
TGTGCCAGCACCGCACAGGGGCGGGGCCAAGAGACCCAGTACTTC
>-|TRBJ2-1|TRBV9|-
CASSTLGRGPYNEQFF
TGTGCCAGCAGCACCCTCGGGAGGGGGCCCTACAATGAGCAGTTCTTC
>-|TRBJ2-1|TRBV4-1|-
CASSPRDYNEQFF
TGCGCCAGCAGCCCCCGGGACTACAATGAGCAGTTCTTC
>-|TRBJ2-3|TRBV6-6|-
CASSYSGPGWDTQYF
TGTGCCAGCAGTTACTCCGGTCCTGGGTGGGATACGCAGTATTTT
>-|TRBJ2-3|TRBV29-1|TRBD2
CSVGGVERDLTDTQYF
TGCAGCGTGGGGGGGGTGGAGCGGGACCTCACAGATACGCAGTATTTT
>-|TRBJ2-1|TRBV4-1|-
CASSQEGAVNEQFF
TGCGCCAGCAGCCAAGAAGGGGCAGTCAATGAGCAGTTCTTC
>-|TRBJ2-7|TRBV6-5|TRBD1
CASSRDRATYEQYF
TGTGCCAGCAGTCGGGACAGGGCCACCTACGAGCAGTACTTC
>once|TRBJ2-7|TRBV15|-
CATSRDRGNSYEQYF
TGTGCCACCAGCAGAGATCGCGGAAATAGCTACGAGCAGTACTTC
>-|TRBJ2-1|TRBV2|TRBD1
CASTGTGVYNEQFF
TGTGCCAGCACCGGGACAGGGGTGTATAATGAGCAGTTCTTC
>-|TRBJ2-7|TRBV11-2|-
CASSLAGTSSYEQYF
TGTGCCAGCAGCTTAGCGGGGACATCCTCCTACGAGCAGTACTTC
>-|TRBJ2-7|TRBV11-3|-
CASSLEGADEQYF
TGTGCCAGCAGCTTAGAGGGAGCAGACGAGCAGTACTTC
>-|TRBJ2-7|TRBV18|TRBD2
CASSPLGRGNEQYF
TGTGCCAGCTCACCACTGGGGAGGGGCAACGAGCAGTACTTC
>-|TRBJ2-5|TRBV7-9|-
CASSLEGREETQYF
TGTGCCAGCAGCTTAGAGGGTAGAGAAGAGACCCAGTACTTC